These 27 T cell receptor beta chains share one sample of origin, sequenced in a study of blood T cell repertoires in COVID-19. Sequencing used immunoSEQ multiplex PCR; TCRdb keeps in-frame clones, though not all of them. The table includes some 70,000 clones, 88% detected once. The specimen sequenced was peripheral blood. The receptors stem from a woman aged 70-85 years with acute or convalescent COVID-19.

This clone was seen only once. This chain links TRBV5-1 with TRBJ2-7; 10 bases are shared with TRBD2. Germline CDR1 is SGHRS and CDR2 is YFSETQ. This CDR3 has 18 amino acids. With 4 bases clipped from V and 7 bases from J, the junction kept 20 bases outside the gene matches. CDR3 sequence: CASSPTGLSGRAGGEQYF. The CDR3 nucleotides are TGCGCCAGCAGCCCTACAGGGCTAAGCGGGAGGGCCGGAGGAGAGCAGTACTTC. The whole variable domain, remainder taken from reference TRBV5-1 and TRBJ2-7, is KAGVTQTPRYLIKTRGQQVTLSCSPISGHRSVSWYQQTPGQGLQFLFEYFSETQRNKGNFPGRFSGRQFSNSRSEMNVSTLELGDSALYLCASSPTGLSGRAGGEQYFGPGTRLTVT.

V usage is TRBV28 and J usage is TRBJ1-2; D might be TRBD1 (5 bases). CDR3 size: 14 residues. Germline loops: CDR1 MDHEN, CDR2 SYDVKM. Trimming removed 5 bases from V and 4 bases from J, with 14 bases in between. Here the CDR3 DNA reads TGTGCCAGCAGTCCTACAGGTTATTTCTATGGCTACACCTTC. Amino acid sequence: CASSPTGYFYGYTF.

The V and J genes are TRBV5-1 and TRBJ1-2, with unresolved D. This CDR3 comprises 14 residues. V gave up 0 bases and J gave up 3 bases, with 9 bases separating them. The germline V gene encodes CDR1 SGHRS and CDR2 YFSETQ. This CDR3 is CASSLEKADYGYTF. The CDR3 DNA is TGCGCCAGCAGCTTGGAAAAGGCGGACTATGGCTACACCTTC.

The chain joins TRBV19 to TRBJ1-6; a weak D match, TRBD1 (6 bases). CDR1 and CDR2 from the germline V gene are LNHDA and SQIVND (reference sequence). The CDR3 is 15 residues long. Deletions cut 3 bases from V and 3 bases from J, with 9 bases between. CDR3 in amino acids: CASSIKQGYNSPLHF. The CDR3 DNA reads as TGTGCCAGTAGTATTAAACAGGGCTATAATTCACCCCTCCACTTT.

This clone came up a few times. CDR3 sequence: CASALFGSYEQYF. The CDR3 DNA sequence: TGTGCCAGCGCCTTGTTCGGGAGCTACGAGCAGTACTTC. This rearrangement joins TRBV27 to TRBJ2-7; D perhaps matches TRBD2 (6 bases). The germline V and J ends were trimmed by 8 bases and 3 bases, with 14 bases remaining between them. Germline V gene sequence: CDR1 MNHEY, CDR2 SMNVEV (reference sequence). The CDR3 spans 13 residues.

This clone was picked up one time. The chain employs TRBV2 and TRBJ1-5; a possible D gene is TRBD1 (5 bases). Trimming shortened V by 4 bases and J by 7 bases, and 11 bases separated the two germline ends. The CDR3 sequence is 13 residues long. CDR1 is SNHLY, CDR2 FYNNEI, per germline. The CDR3 DNA is TGTGCCAGCAGTGCCCCGGGGGGACAGCCCCAGCATTTT. It specifies CASSAPGGQPQHF.

The chain employs TRBV14 and TRBJ2-5; 8 positions agree with TRBD2. Germline V gene sequence: CDR1 SGHDN, CDR2 FVKESK. The ends lost 1 base at V and 5 bases at J; junction bases unmatched: 9. This CDR3 has 16 amino acids. CDR3 nucleotide sequence: TGTGCCAGCAGCCAAGTGGGAAGCGGGGGTGGGGAGACCCAGTACTTC. Translated, it gives CASSQVGSGGGETQYF.

The chain employs TRBV11-2 and TRBJ1-2, with 9 bases identical to TRBD1. This CDR3 region has 16 residues. The V and J ends lost 2 bases and 6 bases, in that order; junction bases with no gene match: 10. Per the germline V gene, CDR1 is SGHAT and CDR2 is FQNNGV. The CDR3 DNA reads TGTGCCAGCAGCTTATCGGTGGGACAGGGCGGTCATGGCTACACCTTC. It is translated as CASSLSVGQGGHGYTF.

This chain joins TRBV5-1 and TRBJ1-1; D call uncertain. Between the trimmed V and J ends, which lost 5 bases and 0 bases, there was a span of 8 bases. This CDR3 spans 13 amino acids. CDR1 SGHRS and CDR2 YFSETQ come from the germline V gene. CDR3 in DNA: TGCGCCAGCAGGGAGGGATTGAACACTGAAGCTTTCTTT. It encodes CASREGLNTEAFF. Combining the CDR3 with reference TRBV5-1 and TRBJ1-1 gives the whole variable domain KAGVTQTPRYLIKTRGQQVTLSCSPISGHRSVSWYQQTPGQGLQFLFEYFSETQRNKGNFPGRFSGRQFSNSRSEMNVSTLELGDSALYLCASREGLNTEAFFGQGTRLTVV.

This clone was counted a few times. The V gene is TRBV27, the J gene TRBJ1-3; D may be TRBD1 (5 bases). Between the trimmed V and J ends, which lost 6 bases and 2 bases, there was a span of 11 bases. Per germline, CDR1 MNHEY and CDR2 SMNVEV (reference sequence). The CDR3 consists of 14 residues. In DNA form, the CDR3 reads TGTGCCAGCAGGGGGCAGGGTGCTGGAAACACCATATATTTT. This gives the protein CASRGQGAGNTIYF.

The V call is TRBV3-1 (or the pseudogene TRBV3-2), the J call TRBJ1-1, with D unclear. CDR3 length: 15 amino acids. CDR1 and CDR2 from the germline V gene are LGHDT and YNNKEL (reference sequence). The V end was cut by 0 bases, the J end by 11 bases, with 19 bases between. The CDR3 DNA reads as TGTGCCAGCAGCCAAGAAGCTGGACGGAGTGGCGGGGCTTTCTTT. Residues: CASSQEAGRSGGAFF.

This chain uses TRBV19 with TRBJ1-2; possible D gene TRBD1, 5 bases. The CDR3 contains 13 residues. The ends were cut back, 7 bases at V and 3 bases at J, with 12 bases in the middle. CDR1 and CDR2 from the germline V gene are LNHDA and SQIVND (reference sequence). CDR3 coding DNA: TGTGCCAGTACCCGGGCACAGGACTATGGCTACACCTTC. It translates to CASTRAQDYGYTF.

This chain uses TRBV11-3 with TRBJ2-7, with 9 bases identical to TRBD2. This CDR3 is built from 13 residues. The germline V gene has CDR1 SGHNT and CDR2 YENEEA. J was trimmed by 6 bases and V by 5 bases; bases with no gene match: 5. The CDR3 spells CASSSRGGGEQYF. Here the CDR3 DNA reads TGTGCCAGCAGCAGCCGCGGGGGGGGCGAGCAGTACTTC.

V usage is TRBV6-2 or TRBV6-3 and J usage is TRBJ2-4; perhaps TRBD2 as D (5 bases). The CDR3 runs 15 residues. V shed 4 bases and J shed 1 base, with 11 bases lying between them. CDR1 and CDR2 from the germline V gene are MNHEY and SVGEGT. Written as DNA, the CDR3 is TGTGCCAGCAGTTCTGGGGAGTTGGCCAAAAACATTCAGTACTTC. Translated, it gives CASSSGELAKNIQYF.

This chain uses TRBV6-5 with TRBJ2-7; a weak D match, TRBD1 (5 bases). Trimming removed 3 bases at V and 1 base at J, with 10 bases between. This CDR3 contains 14 residues. CDR1 and CDR2 (germline): MNHEY, SVGAGI. Here the CDR3 DNA reads TGTGCCAGCAGTTATGAGACAGAATCCTACGAGCAGTACTTC. It codes for CASSYETESYEQYF.

The chain recombines TRBV6-2 or TRBV6-3 with TRBJ2-3, with 9 positions matching TRBD2. The germline gives CDR1 MNHEY, CDR2 SVGEGT. There are 16 residues in the CDR3. V lost 4 bases, J lost 1 base, and 6 bases stayed unmatched. The CDR3 DNA sequence: TGTGCCAGCAGTTGGCCTCGGACTAGCGGCACAGATACGCAGTATTTT. Protein: CASSWPRTSGTDTQYF.

Only a few counts were recorded for this clone. The CDR3: CASMASGNTDTQYF. CDR3 in DNA: TGTGCCAGCATGGCTAGCGGGAACACAGATACGCAGTATTTT. This sequence joins TRBV6-6 and TRBJ2-3, with 9 bases lining up with TRBD2. The length of the CDR3 is 14 residues. Looked up from germline, CDR1 is MNHNY and CDR2 is SVGAGI (reference sequence). Germline trimming cut 7 bases from V and 2 bases from J; bases unmatched to any gene: 4.

This clone was seen a handful of times. The J gene is TRBJ1-1, the V gene TRBV10-3; 8 nucleotides agree with TRBD1. Trimming at V came to 0 bases and at J to 1 base, leaving 1 base not matched to a gene. This CDR3 is built from 15 residues. From germline, CDR1 is ENHRY and CDR2 SYGVKD. The CDR3 loop reads CAISESGTGNTEAFF. CDR3 DNA: TGTGCCATCAGTGAGTCTGGGACAGGGAACACTGAAGCTTTCTTT.

V gene TRBV7-3 combines with J gene TRBJ1-1; D is perhaps TRBD1 (6 bases). Trimming took off 6 bases at V and 5 bases at J, with 16 bases between the two ends. This CDR3 is 14 amino acids long. The V gene's germline CDR1 is SGHTA and CDR2 FQGTGA. In DNA form, the CDR3 reads TGTGCCAGCAGTCTCCTAGGGGGACAAACTGAAGCTTTCTTT. Translating gives CASSLLGGQTEAFF.

The chain joins TRBV27 to TRBJ1-6; D might be TRBD1 (5 bases). Germline CDR1 and CDR2: MNHEY and SMNVEV (reference sequence). The V end was cut by 0 bases, the J end by 4 bases, with 25 bases between. This CDR3 spans 21 amino acids. Here the CDR3 reads CASSLSRDFLQPTKYNSPLHF. CDR3 nucleotide sequence: TGTGCCAGCAGTTTATCCCGGGACTTCCTTCAACCTACTAAATATAATTCACCCCTCCACTTT.

This clone was recorded a few times. J is TRBJ1-3 and V is TRBV27, with D perhaps matching TRBD1 (6 bases). CDR3 length equals 16 residues. With 2 bases removed from V and 1 base from J, the gap between germline ends came to 12 bases. Germline lookup yields CDR1 MNHEY and CDR2 SMNVEV (reference sequence). CDR3: CASSLRWTVSGNTIYF. Written as DNA, the CDR3 is TGTGCCAGCAGTTTACGATGGACAGTTTCTGGAAACACCATATATTTT.

This sequence joins TRBV28 and TRBJ2-1; 9 bases line up with TRBD1. The V gene end was trimmed by 3 bases and the J gene end by 3 bases; junction bases not matched to a gene: 3. The CDR3 has 15 residues. Germline V gene data show CDR1 as MDHEN and CDR2 as SYDVKM. This CDR3 is CASSFTGGIYNEQFF. The CDR3 region has the DNA TGTGCCAGCAGTTTTACAGGGGGCATCTACAATGAGCAGTTCTTC.

V gene TRBV24-1 combines with J gene TRBJ1-2, with 7 bases fitting TRBD1. Germline CDR1 KGHDR, CDR2 SFDVKD. V lost 4 bases to trimming and J lost 7 bases; unmatched junction nucleotides: 5. This CDR3 has 13 amino acids. The CDR3 bases are TGTGCCACCAGTGAAACCAGGGGGAGTGGCTACACCTTC. It yields the protein CATSETRGSGYTF.

The chain carries TRBV15 and TRBJ1-1; D perhaps matches TRBD1 (5 bases). Germline values: CDR1 LNHNV, CDR2 YYDKDF (reference sequence). There are 13 residues in the CDR3. The V end was cut by 3 bases, the J end by 7 bases, with 12 bases between. The CDR3 spells CATSRGGSLEAFF. The CDR3 DNA follows: TGTGCCACCAGCAGGGGGGGTAGTCTTGAAGCTTTCTTT. The full variable domain, completed using reference TRBV15 and TRBJ1-1, is DAMVIQNPRYQVTQFGKPVTLSCSQTLNHNVMYWYQQKSSQAPKLLFHYYDKDFNNEADTPDNFQSRRPNTSFCFLDIRSPGLGDTAMYLCATSRGGSLEAFFGQGTRLTVV.

The sample holds one count of this clone. The rearrangement uses TRBV4-3 and TRBJ2-2; a possible D gene is TRBD1 (5 bases). Germline loops: CDR1 LGHNA, CDR2 YSLEER. CDR3 size: 15 residues. V lost 2 bases, J lost 5 bases, and 12 bases lay in between. CDR3 in amino acids: CASSQMHQGTGELFF. CDR3 nucleotides: TGCGCCAGCAGCCAAATGCACCAGGGAACCGGGGAGCTGTTTTTT.

The count of this clone is one. The rearrangement links TRBV24-1 to TRBJ2-1; D may be TRBD2 (5 bases). Deletions cut 1 base from V and 2 bases from J, with 8 bases between. Germline V lookup: CDR1 KGHDR, CDR2 SFDVKD. This CDR3 comprises 15 residues. In DNA, the CDR3 is TGTGCCACCAGTGATTTCGGGGTGACCTACAATGAGCAGTTCTTC. As protein: CATSDFGVTYNEQFF.

The chain joins TRBV6-5 to TRBJ1-1; D uncertain. This CDR3 has 15 amino acids. The V and J ends lost 4 bases and 1 base respectively, with 13 bases between them. Germline-derived CDR1 and CDR2 are MNHEY and SVGAGI. The CDR3 is CASSFRGRENTEAFF. DNA for the CDR3: TGTGCCAGCAGTTTCAGAGGACGGGAGAACACTGAAGCTTTCTTT.